This T cell receptor (beta chain) stems from a study of blood T cells in healthy people across ages. Germline V gene sequence: CDR1 DFQATT, CDR2 SNEGSKA (reference sequence). V lost 4 bases to trimming and J lost 11 bases, with 15 bases between them. The CDR3 is 12 residues long. With a J-beta primer mix and a sample-barcoded 5' primer, a second PCR ran about 7 to 11 cycles. Using its own MiXCR run on the 5' RACE reads, TCRdb lists one record per CDR3 protein. The sample shows over 1,500,000 distinct CDR3 sequences, around 42% of them seen only once. This clonotype was observed a handful of times. Sequencing input: blood. The chain is built from TRBV20-1 and TRBJ2-1, with D perhaps matching TRBD2 (6 bases). The receptor's source is a human donor in good health. The CDR3 DNA sequence: TGCAGTGCTATTGGAGGGCCCCAACAGCAGTTCTTC. Amino acid sequence: CSAIGGPQQQFF.